This entry describes one T cell receptor (beta chain). The antigen is undetermined. The CDR3 loop spans 13 amino acids. The V end was cut by 6 bases, the J end by 5 bases, with 11 bases between. The germline gives CDR1 MGHRA, CDR2 YSYEKL. This specimen belongs to a study of siplizumab effects on memory and regulatory T cells. Notes on the study in general: Assignment of a naive or memory phenotype failed for roughly 75-97% of the proliferating CD4+ or CD8+ clones. With siplizumab, mappable alloreactive CD4+ clones averaged around 65% Treg-derived, versus 25% to 30% in controls. The mapping of alloreactive clones to unstimulated subsets covered only a minor fraction of them.

Per sample, the assay covered 80,000 to 100,000 TCR templates. Some clones are missing from TCRdb's copy, which holds only in-frame ones; the method was immunoSEQ multiplex PCR. This table holds 99,000 or so clones, about 93% found once. Sequenced: non-Treg CD4+ T cells sorted from blood. This TCR derives from a human donor in good health. The gene calls are TRBV4-1 and TRBJ1-5; D remains unclear. DNA of the CDR3: TGCGCCAGCAGTCGGACGGCGCATCAGCCCCAGCATTTT. Protein product: CASSRTAHQPQHF.